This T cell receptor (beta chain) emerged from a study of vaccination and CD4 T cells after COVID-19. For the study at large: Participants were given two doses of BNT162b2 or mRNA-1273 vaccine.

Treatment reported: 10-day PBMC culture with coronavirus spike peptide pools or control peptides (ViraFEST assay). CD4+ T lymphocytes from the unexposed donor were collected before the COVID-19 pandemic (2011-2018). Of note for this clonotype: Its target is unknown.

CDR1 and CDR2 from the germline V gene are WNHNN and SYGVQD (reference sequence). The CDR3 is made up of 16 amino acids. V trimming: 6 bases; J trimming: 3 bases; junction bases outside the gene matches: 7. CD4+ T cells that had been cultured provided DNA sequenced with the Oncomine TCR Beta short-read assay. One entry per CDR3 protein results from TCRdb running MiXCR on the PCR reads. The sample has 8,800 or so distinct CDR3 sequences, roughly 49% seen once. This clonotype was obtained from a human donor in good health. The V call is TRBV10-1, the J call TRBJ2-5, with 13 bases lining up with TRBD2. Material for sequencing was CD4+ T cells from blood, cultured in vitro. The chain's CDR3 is CASSAGTSGAEETQYF. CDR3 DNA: TGCGCCAGCAGCGCTGGGACTAGCGGGGCGGAAGAGACCCAGTACTTC.